This is a list of T cell receptor beta chains from one sample in a study of blood T cell repertoires in COVID-19. Sequencing was performed with immunoSEQ multiplex PCR; in TCRdb, only in-frame clones are kept and a portion is missing. The sample gives 250,000 or so clones, roughly 80% of which show up once; 8.9% is in the top ten. Sequenced input: peripheral blood. All receptors derive from a man at least 80 years old with acute or convalescent COVID-19. Each CDR3 is given with its conserved first and last residue. The order of the fields is J gene, D gene, V gene, clone size, CDR3 protein, CDR3 DNA. D genes are given only for firm matches. Size is stated for part of the rows, as once, few or many counts, or as a class when the clone is expanded.

j_call: TRBJ1-4; d_call: TRBD1; v_call: TRBV6-1; clone_size: -; cdr3_aa: CASSVAGRGRNEKLFF; cdr3_nt: TGTGCCAGCAGTGTAGCCGGGAGGGGGCGGAATGAAAAACTGTTTTTT
j_call: TRBJ2-2; d_call: TRBD1; v_call: TRBV30; clone_size: -; cdr3_aa: CAWSSPTGYTGELFF; cdr3_nt: TGTGCCTGGAGTTCCCCGACAGGGTACACCGGGGAGCTGTTTTTT
j_call: TRBJ2-7; d_call: -; v_call: TRBV12-3/TRBV12-4; clone_size: -; cdr3_aa: CASRATASYEQYF; cdr3_nt: TGTGCCAGCAGGGCGACAGCGTCCTACGAGCAGTACTTC
j_call: TRBJ2-7; d_call: TRBD1; v_call: TRBV9; clone_size: -; cdr3_aa: CASSAGTGGYEQYF; cdr3_nt: TGTGCCAGCAGCGCCGGGACAGGGGGGTACGAGCAGTACTTC
j_call: TRBJ2-7; d_call: TRBD1; v_call: TRBV5-1; clone_size: once; cdr3_aa: CASSTRQGLYYEQYF; cdr3_nt: TGCGCCAGCAGCACCCGACAGGGGCTGTATTACGAGCAGTACTTC
j_call: TRBJ2-7; d_call: TRBD2; v_call: TRBV6-5; clone_size: -; cdr3_aa: CASSQREGAYEQYF; cdr3_nt: TGTGCCAGCAGCCAGCGGGAGGGGGCCTACGAGCAGTACTTC
j_call: TRBJ2-3; d_call: -; v_call: TRBV7-9; clone_size: -; cdr3_aa: CASSRGGTDTQYF; cdr3_nt: TGTGCCAGCAGCCGCGGCGGCACAGATACGCAGTATTTT
j_call: TRBJ1-4; d_call: -; v_call: TRBV5-1; clone_size: -; cdr3_aa: CASSPGDRSTNEKLFF; cdr3_nt: TGCGCCAGCAGCCCGGGGGACCGATCAACTAATGAAAAACTGTTTTTT
j_call: TRBJ1-5; d_call: -; v_call: TRBV24-1; clone_size: -; cdr3_aa: CATSEGVRRSSGDQPQHF; cdr3_nt: TGTGCCACCAGTGAAGGGGTCCGGCGGTCCTCTGGTGATCAGCCCCAGCATTTT
j_call: TRBJ2-1; d_call: TRBD1; v_call: TRBV11-2; clone_size: -; cdr3_aa: CASRRAGQGFSSYNEQFF; cdr3_nt: TGTGCCAGCAGACGGGCGGGACAGGGTTTCAGCTCCTACAATGAGCAGTTCTTC
j_call: TRBJ2-1; d_call: TRBD1; v_call: TRBV9; clone_size: -; cdr3_aa: CASSVAGTGHNEQFF; cdr3_nt: TGTGCCAGCAGCGTAGCCGGGACAGGGCACAATGAGCAGTTCTTC
j_call: TRBJ2-1; d_call: TRBD2; v_call: TRBV13; clone_size: once; cdr3_aa: CASSSNRRLAGLTYGEQFF; cdr3_nt: TGTGCCAGCAGCTCAAATCGGAGACTAGCGGGACTTACCTACGGTGAGCAGTTCTTC
j_call: TRBJ2-5; d_call: -; v_call: TRBV7-2; clone_size: -; cdr3_aa: CASSFGPSETQYF; cdr3_nt: TGTGCCAGCAGCTTTGGACCTAGCGAGACCCAGTACTTC
j_call: TRBJ2-1; d_call: TRBD1; v_call: TRBV5-1; clone_size: once; cdr3_aa: CASSLASQGAHNEQFF; cdr3_nt: TGCGCCAGCAGCTTGGCTAGTCAGGGGGCCCACAATGAGCAGTTCTTC
j_call: TRBJ2-7; d_call: -; v_call: TRBV3-1/TRBV3-2; clone_size: -; cdr3_aa: CASSQVSNRAYEQYF; cdr3_nt: TGTGCCAGCAGCCAAGTAAGTAACAGGGCGTACGAGCAGTACTTC
j_call: TRBJ2-3; d_call: -; v_call: TRBV3-1/TRBV3-2; clone_size: -; cdr3_aa: CASSLSAVVTDTQYF; cdr3_nt: TGTGCCAGCAGCCTGAGTGCGGTTGTTACAGATACGCAGTATTTT
j_call: TRBJ2-5; d_call: -; v_call: TRBV4-2; clone_size: once; cdr3_aa: CASSQGRGLETQYF; cdr3_nt: TGTGCCAGCAGCCAAGGTAGAGGGCTAGAGACCCAGTACTTC
j_call: TRBJ2-3; d_call: -; v_call: TRBV25-1; clone_size: -; cdr3_aa: CASSYRDLSTDTQYF; cdr3_nt: TGTGCCAGCAGCTACCGGGACTTAAGCACAGATACGCAGTATTTT